This T cell receptor beta chain was documented in a study of regulatory T cells in long-lasting Graves disease. Described time point: newly diagnosed GD, antithyroid drugs for less than 3 months. From RNA extracted from PBMCs, the TCR library was made. The germline gives CDR1 MNHNS, CDR2 SASEGT. V lost 1 base and J 11 bases, leaving 3 bases between the germline ends. The CDR3 is made up of 10 amino acids. In this sample, this clonotype turned up many times. Its matching antigen is unknown. Study-wide results and limits: Newly diagnosed disease favored TRBV20-1 and TRBJ2-1 over persistent disease.

Construction of TCR beta libraries relied on iRepertoire HTBI primers and on Arm-PCR targeting CDR3 regions. TCRdb itself ran the multiplex PCR reads through MiXCR, one entry per CDR3 protein. This table holds over 350,000 distinct CDR3 sequences, 14% found once. The sample also formed part of further work on T cells in Graves' hyperthyroidism and ophthalmopathy. This second report adds: When the TCR CDR3 underwent first-round RT-PCR, the HTBI primer set was used.

The source of this sequence is a woman aged 45-65 years with Graves disease. The chain combines TRBV6-1 with TRBJ1-5; D unresolved. The sample in question was peripheral blood mononuclear cells (PBMCs), obtained at new diagnosis, from a patient treated with antithyroid drugs. CDR3 amino acids: CASSEGTQHF. For the CDR3, the DNA is TGTGCCAGCAGTGAAGGAACCCAGCATTTT.